The 21 T cell receptor beta chains below all came from one sample that was sequenced in a study of cytomegalovirus exposure and HLA in healthy donors. A multiplex PCR was run with 60 Vbeta primers and 13 Jbeta primers. Assay used: immunoSEQ multiplex PCR; TCRdb lists only in-frame clones, some missing. The sample carries approximately 190,000 clones, around 82% recorded once. The source material was PBMCs. These receptors all stem from a woman under 40 in good health and CMV-seropositive.

This chain uses TRBV19 with TRBJ1-1, with 9 bases aligning to TRBD1. CDR1 and CDR2 (germline): LNHDA, SQIVND (reference sequence). This CDR3 is built from 16 residues. V was pared by 5 bases and J by 1 base, with 8 bases of the junction left unmatched. CDR3 nucleotide sequence: TGTGCCAGTAGTCTACAGGGGGCTGGTGGGAACACTGAAGCTTTCTTT. It specifies CASSLQGAGGNTEAFF. Combining the CDR3 with reference TRBV19 and TRBJ1-1 gives the whole variable domain DGGITQSPKYLFRKEGQNVTLSCEQNLNHDAMYWYRQDPGQGLRLIYYSQIVNDFQKGDIAEGYSVSREKKESFPLTVTSAQKNPTAFYLCASSLQGAGGNTEAFFGQGTRLTVV.

This clone was recorded only once. This chain links TRBV10-1 with TRBJ2-3, with TRBD2 identical over 9 bases. The length of the CDR3 is 16 residues. V lost 2 bases, J lost 2 bases, and 5 bases stayed unmatched. Germline lookup yields CDR1 WNHNN and CDR2 SYGVQD (reference sequence). The DNA for the CDR3 is TGCGCCAGCAGTGAGCTGACTAGCGGACTCACAGATACGCAGTATTTT. It yields the protein CASSELTSGLTDTQYF.

The CDR3 sequence is CAWSFGGGPGELFF. CDR3 nucleotides: TGTGCCTGGAGCTTCGGGGGGGGGCCCGGGGAGCTGTTTTTT. The chain couples TRBV30 to TRBJ2-2; 8 nucleotides align to TRBD2. There are 14 residues in the CDR3. With V trimmed by 3 bases and J by 6 bases, 6 bases remained unmatched. CDR1 and CDR2 from the germline V gene are GTSNPN and SVGIG (reference sequence).

The chain links TRBV7-6 to TRBJ2-3; 8 nucleotides line up with TRBD1. The CDR3 sequence is 15 residues long. V dropped 1 base and J dropped 6; count of bases not matched to a gene: 6. Germline V gene data show CDR1 as SGHVS and CDR2 as FNYEAQ. CDR3 DNA sequence: TGTGCCAGCAGCTTAGGACAGGGGTTAGTGGATACGCAGTATTTT. As protein: CASSLGQGLVDTQYF.

The chain links TRBV4-2 to TRBJ2-1, with 7 positions matching TRBD2. Per the germline V gene, CDR1 is LGHNA and CDR2 is YNFKEQ. V was pared by 1 base and J by 2 bases, with 5 bases of the junction left unmatched. The CDR3 is made up of 16 amino acids. The CDR3 DNA sequence: TGTGCCAGCAGCCAAGGGGGGAGGGGAACCTACAATGAGCAGTTCTTC. Protein sequence: CASSQGGRGTYNEQFF.

This clone turned up a few times. The chain combines TRBV6-5 with TRBJ1-2; 10 bases fit TRBD1. Germline V CDR1 and CDR2: MNHEY, SVGAGI. The CDR3 covers 12 residues. V was clipped by 5 bases and J by 9 bases; unmatched bases: 3. DNA of the CDR3: TGTGCCAGCAGTATGGGACAGGGGAGCTACACCTTC. Residues: CASSMGQGSYTF.

This clone was picked up a small number of times. This chain uses TRBV25-1 with TRBJ1-4; 11 bases line up with TRBD1. Germline assignment: CDR1 MGHDK and CDR2 SYGVNS. The CDR3 runs to 16 residues. The J segment lost 8 bases and the V segment lost 6 bases, leaving 11 bases of the junction unmatched. CDR3 coding DNA: TGTGCCAGCAGCCCCCCCACCGGGACAGGGGGAGAAAAACTGTTTTTT. This sequence encodes CASSPPTGTGGEKLFF.

A few counts support this clone. This chain joins TRBV5-4 and TRBJ1-1; 8 nucleotides agree with TRBD1. Germline V gene lookup returns CDR1 SGHNT and CDR2 YYREEE (reference sequence). Trimming removed 0 bases from V and 0 bases from J; junction bases left unmatched: 4. This CDR3 region has 16 residues. CDR3 bases: TGTGCCAGCAGCTTGGGGCAGGGGGCGCTGAACACTGAAGCTTTCTTT. It yields the protein CASSLGQGALNTEAFF.

This chain uses TRBV6-5 with TRBJ2-7; 9 bases are a match to TRBD2. V gave up 0 bases and J gave up 0 bases; unmatched junction bases: 3. The CDR3 contains 16 residues. Looked up from germline, CDR1 is MNHEY and CDR2 is SVGAGI. The CDR3 is CASSYSGGGDSYEQYF. The CDR3 bases are TGTGCCAGCAGTTACTCGGGCGGGGGGGACTCCTACGAGCAGTACTTC.

V usage is TRBV5-4 and J usage is TRBJ1-2; maybe TRBD1 (5 bases). This CDR3 has 14 amino acids. CDR1 and CDR2 from the germline V gene are SGHNT and YYREEE (reference sequence). Between the trimmed V and J ends, which lost 4 bases and 8 bases, there was a span of 18 bases. The CDR3 spells CASSLGGGAGGYTF. CDR3 DNA: TGTGCCAGCAGCCTTGGGGGAGGTGCGGGAGGCTACACCTTC.

The DNA for the CDR3 is TGTGCCAGCAGTCTAGGAGAAGTTAATTCACCCCTCCACTTT. This gives the protein CASSLGEVNSPLHF. J is TRBJ1-6 and V is TRBV6-1; the D is unclear. CDR3 length: 14 residues. V was trimmed by 5 bases and J by 6 bases, leaving 11 bases between them. Germline CDR1 MNHNS, CDR2 SASEGT.

The chain carries TRBV30 and TRBJ2-4, with D maybe TRBD1 (6 bases). The CDR3 spans 14 residues. Trimming cost V 2 bases and J 9 bases, with 17 bases left between them. Germline loops: CDR1 GTSNPN, CDR2 SVGIG (reference sequence). CDR3 coding DNA: TGTGCCTGGAGTTCGTGGCAGGGGTCAAGCATTCAGTACTTC. Residues: CAWSSWQGSSIQYF.

The chain has TRBV11-1 and TRBJ1-2, with D perhaps matching TRBD1 (5 bases). The CDR3 sequence is 14 residues long. CDR1 SGHAT and CDR2 FQDESV come from the germline V gene (reference sequence). V was shortened by 5 bases and J by 4 bases, with 14 bases between the two germline ends. CDR3 sequence: CASSPAQGTYGYTF. As DNA, the CDR3 is TGTGCCAGCAGCCCAGCGCAGGGCACCTATGGCTACACCTTC.

The genes are TRBV2 and TRBJ2-1; weak D call: TRBD1 (6 bases). This CDR3 is 16 amino acids long. With 4 bases removed from V and 8 bases from J, the gap between germline ends came to 21 bases. Germline V gene lookup returns CDR1 SNHLY and CDR2 FYNNEI. The CDR3 reads CASSGFSQGLAYEQFF. CDR3 nucleotide sequence: TGTGCCAGCAGTGGGTTTTCGCAGGGGCTCGCATATGAGCAGTTCTTC.

V usage is TRBV10-3 and J usage is TRBJ2-1; D is uncertain. V lost 9 bases to trimming and J lost 8 bases, with 14 bases between them. Per the germline V gene, CDR1 is ENHRY and CDR2 is SYGVKD. CDR3 length: 12 amino acids. The chain's CDR3 is CAISMGRDEQFF. CDR3 coding DNA: TGTGCCATTAGCATGGGTAGAGATGAGCAGTTCTTC.

The genes are TRBV7-6 and TRBJ2-7; the D gene is possibly TRBD1 (6 bases). V was shortened by 4 bases and J by 4 bases, with 14 bases between the two germline ends. From germline, CDR1 is SGHVS and CDR2 FNYEAQ. This CDR3 is built from 14 residues. The CDR3 is CASSSRGPGYEQYF. As DNA, the CDR3 is TGTGCCAGCAGCTCCAGGGGTCCAGGTTACGAGCAGTACTTC.

The chain has TRBV30 and TRBJ2-7; 9 bases agree with TRBD2. V lost 5 bases and J lost 4; bases outside the gene matches: 9. This CDR3 spans 14 amino acids. Germline V gene sequence: CDR1 GTSNPN, CDR2 SVGIG (reference sequence). The CDR3 protein is CAWSLGLAGYEQYF. The CDR3 DNA follows: TGTGCCTGGTCCCTGGGACTAGCAGGATACGAGCAGTACTTC.

The rearrangement links TRBV11-1 to TRBJ2-1; TRBD1 aligns across 10 bases. The CDR3 extends over 13 amino acids. With 3 bases clipped from V and 7 bases from J, the junction kept 0 bases outside the gene matches. The germline V gene encodes CDR1 SGHAT and CDR2 FQDESV (reference sequence). In DNA form, the CDR3 reads TGTGCCAGCAGCTTGGGACAGGGGAATGAGCAGTTCTTC. Amino acids: CASSLGQGNEQFF.

The chain employs TRBV27 and TRBJ1-5; TRBD1 agrees at 9 bases. The CDR3 sequence is 14 residues long. J gave up 6 bases and V 6 bases, and 6 bases lay outside the gene matches. Germline values: CDR1 MNHEY, CDR2 SMNVEV (reference sequence). The CDR3 loop is CASRVGQGSQPQHF. CDR3 nucleotide sequence: TGTGCCAGCAGGGTCGGACAGGGGAGTCAGCCCCAGCATTTT.

The CDR3 protein is CASSSLSGLAYNEQFF. DNA for the CDR3: TGTGCCAGCAGCTCACTTAGCGGACTCGCCTACAATGAGCAGTTCTTC. The J gene is TRBJ2-1, the V gene TRBV7-2; a possible D gene is TRBD2 (6 bases). Deletions cut 4 bases from V and 2 bases from J, with 15 bases between. Germline CDR1 is SGHTA and CDR2 is FQGNSA. This CDR3 comprises 16 residues.

This sequence joins TRBV25-1 and TRBJ1-4; D perhaps matches TRBD1 (6 bases). Trimming pared 6 bases from V and 0 bases from J, leaving 8 bases between. Germline loops: CDR1 MGHDK, CDR2 SYGVNS. The length of the CDR3 is 14 residues. DNA for the CDR3: TGTGCCAGCAGCGGACAGCCAACTAATGAAAAACTGTTTTTT. Protein product: CASSGQPTNEKLFF.